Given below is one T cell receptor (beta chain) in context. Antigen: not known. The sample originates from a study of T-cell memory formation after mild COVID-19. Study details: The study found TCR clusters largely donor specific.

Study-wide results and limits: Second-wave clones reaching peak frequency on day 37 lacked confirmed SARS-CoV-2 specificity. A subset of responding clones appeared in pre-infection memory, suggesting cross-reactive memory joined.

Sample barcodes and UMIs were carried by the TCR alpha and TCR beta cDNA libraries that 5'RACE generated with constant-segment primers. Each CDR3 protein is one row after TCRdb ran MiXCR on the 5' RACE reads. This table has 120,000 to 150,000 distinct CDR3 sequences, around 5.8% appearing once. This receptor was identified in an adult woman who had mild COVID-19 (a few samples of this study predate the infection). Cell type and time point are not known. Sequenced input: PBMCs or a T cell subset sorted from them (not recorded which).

The CDR3 DNA reads TGTGCCACCAGCCCCCGGGGAGAGACACCCCTCCACTTT. It translates to CATSPRGETPLHF. V usage is TRBV15 and J usage is TRBJ1-6; D call uncertain. Germline V CDR1 and CDR2: LNHNV, YYDKDF (reference sequence). The CDR3 covers 13 residues. Trimming cost V 5 bases and J 11 bases, with 13 bases left between them.